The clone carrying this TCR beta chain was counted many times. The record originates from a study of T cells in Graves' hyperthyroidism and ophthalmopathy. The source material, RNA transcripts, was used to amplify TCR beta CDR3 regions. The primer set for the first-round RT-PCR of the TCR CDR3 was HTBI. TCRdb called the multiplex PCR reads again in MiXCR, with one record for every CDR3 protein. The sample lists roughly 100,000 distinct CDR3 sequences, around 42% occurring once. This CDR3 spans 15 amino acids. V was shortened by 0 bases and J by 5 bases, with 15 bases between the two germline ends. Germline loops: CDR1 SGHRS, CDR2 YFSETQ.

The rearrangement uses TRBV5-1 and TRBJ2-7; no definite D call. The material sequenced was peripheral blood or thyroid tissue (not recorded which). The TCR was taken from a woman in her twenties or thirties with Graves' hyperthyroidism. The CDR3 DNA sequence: TGCGCCAGCAGCTTGGGACCGACTTTACGCAACGAGCAGTACTTC. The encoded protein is CASSLGPTLRNEQYF.